These 9 T cell receptor beta chains were all obtained from the same sample, sequenced in a study of T cell responses to AZD1222 COVID-19 vaccine. Clones were sequenced by immunoSEQ multiplex PCR, and TCRdb holds only the in-frame ones, with some missing. The sample shows about 190,000 clones, approximately 90% of them seen only once. The sample here was peripheral blood, taken on day 0 of AZD1222 vaccination. These receptors came from an adult in good health.

The chain couples TRBV29-1 to TRBJ1-1; tentative D call: TRBD1 (5 bases). Deletions cut 3 bases from V and 3 bases from J, with 17 bases between. This CDR3 comprises 15 residues. CDR1 and CDR2 (germline): SQVTM, ANQGSEA. The CDR3 protein is CSVDGTGGRDTEAFF. CDR3 sequence (DNA): TGCAGCGTTGACGGGACCGGGGGGAGGGACACTGAAGCTTTCTTT.

The J gene is TRBJ2-3, the V gene TRBV7-8, with D possibly TRBD2 on 5 matching bases. V was cut by 4 bases and J by 6 bases, with 17 bases left in between. The CDR3 covers 15 residues. Germline V gene sequence: CDR1 SGHVS, CDR2 FQNEAQ. CDR3 sequence: CASSYRASGWDTQYF. The CDR3 coding sequence is TGTGCCAGCAGCTACCGGGCCTCGGGGTGGGATACGCAGTATTTT.

This chain connects TRBV7-9 to TRBJ1-5, with D possibly TRBD1 on 5 matching bases. With 6 bases removed from V and 2 bases from J, the gap between germline ends came to 11 bases. The CDR3 has 14 amino acids. The germline gives CDR1 SEHNR, CDR2 FQNEAQ (reference sequence). The DNA for the CDR3 is TGTGCCAGCAGTAATTCGACAGGCAATCAGCCCCAGCATTTT. It translates to CASSNSTGNQPQHF.

V and J are TRBV5-6 and TRBJ1-2; unclear D gene. The CDR3 is 15 amino acids. Germline-derived CDR1 and CDR2 are SGHDT and YYEEEE. Trimming took 0 bases from V and 8 from J, leaving 17 bases between them. CDR3 nucleotides: TGTGCCAGCAGCTTGGATTATGGCTGGGTGTCCGGCTACACCTTC. Translation gives CASSLDYGWVSGYTF.

This chain links TRBV7-7 with TRBJ2-6; the match to TRBD1 covers 9 bases. J was trimmed by 0 bases and V by 8 bases; bases with no gene match: 5. Germline CDR1 SSHAT, CDR2 FNYEAQ (reference sequence). The CDR3 sequence is 16 residues long. CDR3 loop: CASGQGIFSGANVLTF. The CDR3 nucleotides read TGTGCCAGCGGACAGGGGATCTTCTCTGGGGCCAACGTCCTGACTTTC.

CDR3 protein: CASSSERVQFYEQYF. CDR3 DNA sequence: TGTGCCAGCAGCTCCGAGAGGGTCCAATTCTACGAGCAGTACTTC. The chain joins TRBV5-5 to TRBJ2-7, with TRBD2 as a possible D gene (5 bases). V was clipped by 3 bases and J by 3 bases, with 16 bases between them. The CDR3 length is 15 residues. CDR1 and CDR2 from the germline V gene are SGHKS and YYEKEE (reference sequence).

This chain connects TRBV7-9 to TRBJ2-7, with 9 bases that match TRBD2. The J segment lost 3 bases and the V segment lost 5 bases, leaving 17 bases of the junction unmatched. The CDR3 is made up of 18 amino acids. Per germline, CDR1 SEHNR and CDR2 FQNEAQ (reference sequence). The chain's CDR3 is CASSPLAGVSRRNYEQYF. Here the CDR3 DNA reads TGTGCCAGCAGCCCGTTAGCGGGAGTTAGTCGAAGGAACTACGAGCAGTACTTC.

CDR3 DNA: TGTGCCAGCAGTAGCAGGGTAGTATCGGGCGAGCAGTACTTC. Amino acid sequence: CASSSRVVSGEQYF. The chain combines TRBV27 with TRBJ2-7; D might be TRBD1 (5 bases). Looked up from germline, CDR1 is MNHEY and CDR2 is SMNVEV (reference sequence). Trimming pared 5 bases from V and 6 bases from J, leaving 17 bases between. This CDR3 region has 14 residues.

The V call is TRBV5-1, the J call TRBJ2-5; D might be TRBD1 (7 bases). Germline V gives CDR1 SGHRS, CDR2 YFSETQ. This CDR3 region has 15 residues. V lost 5 bases to trimming and J lost 4 bases, with 18 bases between them. For the CDR3, the DNA is TGCGCCAGCAGTGGGGGCAGGGGGGTTTCAGAGACCCAGTACTTC. As protein: CASSGGRGVSETQYF.